Listed here is a single T cell receptor beta chain. The data derive from a study of T-cell memory formation after mild COVID-19. TCRdb re-called the 5' RACE reads through MiXCR, storing one row per CDR3 protein. The repertoire holds approximately 500,000 distinct CDR3 sequences, with nearly 25% as singletons. CDR3 size: 15 residues. Germline V CDR1 and CDR2: MNHEY, SVGEGT. V was clipped by 2 bases and J by 6 bases; unmatched bases: 9. This receptor was taken from an adult woman who had mild COVID-19 (a few samples of this study predate the infection). Cell type and time point are not known. The chain uses TRBV6-2 or TRBV6-3 and TRBJ2-7, with 8 nucleotides matching TRBD2. The sequenced sample consisted of PBMCs or a T cell subset sorted from them (not recorded which). CDR3 region: CASSYPGTRQREQYF. In nucleotides, the CDR3 is TGTGCCAGCAGTTACCCGGGGACTAGGCAGCGCGAGCAGTACTTC.